This T cell receptor beta chain was documented in a study of blood T cell repertoires in COVID-19. Background on the study: Both acute and convalescent COVID-19 samples were obtained from the United States, Italy and Spain. T cells, B-cell-depleted T cells, or PBMCs provided the cDNA or gDNA that served as material.

Followed over time, Seattle patients had been enrolled while infection was active. Germline values: CDR1 MNHEY, CDR2 SVGAGI. There are 16 residues in the CDR3. The ends were cut back, 0 bases at V and 8 bases at J, with 16 bases in the middle. Authors' data handling: Amplification of reference gene primers was used by the study to estimate nucleated cell counts. Sequenced by immunoSEQ multiplex PCR; TCRdb stores in-frame clones only, minus some. The V and J calls and clone size are taken from that table; D and trimming were inferred from the DNA. Of around 400,000 clones listed, 70% to 90% are singletons.

The sequenced sample was peripheral blood. The chain employs TRBV6-5 and TRBJ1-4; D gene uncertain. This clonotype was sampled from a woman aged 55-69 years with COVID-19, enrolled during active disease. Here the CDR3 reads CASSYSLGVGEEKLFF. The CDR3, as DNA: TGTGCCAGCAGTTACTCGTTGGGAGTAGGCGAAGAAAAACTGTTTTTT.